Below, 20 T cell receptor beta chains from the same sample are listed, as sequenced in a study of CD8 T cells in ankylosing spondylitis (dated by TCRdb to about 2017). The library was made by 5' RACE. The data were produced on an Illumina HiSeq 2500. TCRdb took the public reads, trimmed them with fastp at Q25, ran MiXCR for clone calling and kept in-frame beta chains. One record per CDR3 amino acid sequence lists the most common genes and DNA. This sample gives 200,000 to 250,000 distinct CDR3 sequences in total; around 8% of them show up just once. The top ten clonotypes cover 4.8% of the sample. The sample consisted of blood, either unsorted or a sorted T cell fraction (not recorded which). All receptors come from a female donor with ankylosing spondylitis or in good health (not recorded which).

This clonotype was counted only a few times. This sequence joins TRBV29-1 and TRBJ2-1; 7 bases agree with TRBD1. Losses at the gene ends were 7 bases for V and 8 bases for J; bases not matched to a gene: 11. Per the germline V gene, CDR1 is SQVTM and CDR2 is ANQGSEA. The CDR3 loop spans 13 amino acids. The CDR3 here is CSGGRQGGHEQFF. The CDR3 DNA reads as TGCAGCGGAGGTCGACAGGGTGGTCATGAGCAGTTCTTC.

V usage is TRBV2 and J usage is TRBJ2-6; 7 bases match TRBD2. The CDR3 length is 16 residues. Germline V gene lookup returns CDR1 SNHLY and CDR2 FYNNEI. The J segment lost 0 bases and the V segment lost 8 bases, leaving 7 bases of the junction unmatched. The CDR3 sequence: CASSWEGSSGANVLTF. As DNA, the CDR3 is TGTGCCAGCTCCTGGGAGGGGAGCTCTGGGGCCAACGTCCTGACTTTC.

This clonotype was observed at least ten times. CDR3 loop: CSARSPLSDYEQYF. Here the CDR3 DNA reads TGCAGTGCTAGATCCCCCCTATCAGACTACGAGCAGTACTTC. V gene TRBV20-1 combines with J gene TRBJ2-7; no firm D call. Germline V lookup: CDR1 DFQATT, CDR2 SNEGSKA (reference sequence). V shed 2 bases and J shed 3 bases, with 14 bases lying between them. The CDR3 spans 14 residues.

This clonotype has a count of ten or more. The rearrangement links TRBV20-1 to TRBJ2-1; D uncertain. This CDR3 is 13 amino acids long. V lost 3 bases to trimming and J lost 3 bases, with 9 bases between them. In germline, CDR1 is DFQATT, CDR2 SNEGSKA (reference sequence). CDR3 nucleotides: TGCAGTGCTAGTTTCGCGGTCTACAATGAGCAGTTCTTC. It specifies CSASFAVYNEQFF.

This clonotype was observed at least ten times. CDR3 residues: CASSWEKWPGPNSYEQYF. In DNA, the CDR3 is TGTGCCAGCAGTTGGGAGAAATGGCCAGGGCCCAACTCCTACGAGCAGTACTTC. The V gene is TRBV6-2 or TRBV6-3, the J gene TRBJ2-7; TRBD1 or TRBD2 may be the D gene (5 bases each). Trimming took off 4 bases at V and 0 bases at J, with 22 bases between the two ends. The CDR3 is 18 amino acids. Germline lookup yields CDR1 MNHEY and CDR2 SVGEGT.

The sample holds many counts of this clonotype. The CDR3 coding sequence is TGTGCCAGCAGCCCCACAGGGAATGGGGCCCAGCATTTT. Its protein product is CASSPTGNGAQHF. The genes are TRBV7-2 and TRBJ1-5, with D possibly matching TRBD1 (6 bases). V lost 5 bases, J lost 11 bases, and 16 bases lay in between. There are 13 residues in the CDR3. Germline V CDR1 and CDR2: SGHTA, FQGNSA.

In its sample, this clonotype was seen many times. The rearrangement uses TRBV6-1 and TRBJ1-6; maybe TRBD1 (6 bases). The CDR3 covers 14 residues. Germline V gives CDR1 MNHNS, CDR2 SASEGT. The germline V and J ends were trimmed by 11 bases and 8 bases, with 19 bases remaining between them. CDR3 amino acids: CAGGDTPRDSPLHF. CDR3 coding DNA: TGTGCCGGGGGGGACACTCCGAGGGATTCACCCCTCCACTTT.

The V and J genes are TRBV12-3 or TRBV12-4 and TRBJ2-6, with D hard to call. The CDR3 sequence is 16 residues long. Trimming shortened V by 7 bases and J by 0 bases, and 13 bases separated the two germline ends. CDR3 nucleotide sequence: TGTGCCAGCACCACATGCCCAGGCTCTGGGGCCAACGTCCTGACTTTC. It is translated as CASTTCPGSGANVLTF.

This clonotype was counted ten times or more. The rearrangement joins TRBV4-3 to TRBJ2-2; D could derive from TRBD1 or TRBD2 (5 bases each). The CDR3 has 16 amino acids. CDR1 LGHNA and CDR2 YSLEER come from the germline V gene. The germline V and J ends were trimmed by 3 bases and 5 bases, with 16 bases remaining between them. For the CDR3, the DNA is TGCGCCAGCAGCCAGGGACGCACTTTCCCTACCGGGGAGCTGTTTTTT. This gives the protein CASSQGRTFPTGELFF.

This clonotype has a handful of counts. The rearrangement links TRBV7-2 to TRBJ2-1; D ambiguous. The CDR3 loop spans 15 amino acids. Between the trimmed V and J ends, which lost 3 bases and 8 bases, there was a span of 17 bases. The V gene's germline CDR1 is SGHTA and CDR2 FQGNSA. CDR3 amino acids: CASSLAGRTFHEQFF. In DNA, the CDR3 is TGTGCCAGCAGCTTGGCCGGACGCACCTTCCATGAGCAGTTCTTC.

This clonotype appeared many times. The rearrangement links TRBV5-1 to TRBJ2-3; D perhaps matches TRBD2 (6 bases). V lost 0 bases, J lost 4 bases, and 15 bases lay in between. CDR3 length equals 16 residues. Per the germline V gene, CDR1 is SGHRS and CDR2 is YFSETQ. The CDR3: CASSLEASGGADTQYF. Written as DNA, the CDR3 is TGCGCCAGCAGCTTGGAGGCGTCCGGAGGGGCAGATACGCAGTATTTT.

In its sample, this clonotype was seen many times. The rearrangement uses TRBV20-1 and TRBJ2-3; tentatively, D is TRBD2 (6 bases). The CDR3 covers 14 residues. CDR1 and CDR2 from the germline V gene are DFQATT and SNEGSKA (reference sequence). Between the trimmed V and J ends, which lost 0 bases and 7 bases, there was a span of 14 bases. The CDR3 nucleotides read TGCAGTGCTAGAGATCGGGGGACCCGCCATACGCAGTATTTT. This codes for CSARDRGTRHTQYF.

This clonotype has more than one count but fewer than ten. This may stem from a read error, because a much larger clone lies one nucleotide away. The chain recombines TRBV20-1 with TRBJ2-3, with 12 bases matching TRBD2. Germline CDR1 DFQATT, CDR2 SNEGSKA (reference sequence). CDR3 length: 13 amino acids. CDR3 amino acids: CSATTSGRDAQYF. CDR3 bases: TGCAGTGCAACGACTAGCGGGAGAGATGCGCAGTATTTT.

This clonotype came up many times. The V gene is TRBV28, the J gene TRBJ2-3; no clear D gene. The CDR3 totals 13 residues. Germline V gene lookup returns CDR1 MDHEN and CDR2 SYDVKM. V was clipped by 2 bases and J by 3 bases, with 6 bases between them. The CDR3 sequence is CASSLMRTDTQYF. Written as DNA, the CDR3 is TGTGCCAGCAGTTTAATGCGGACAGATACGCAGTATTTT.

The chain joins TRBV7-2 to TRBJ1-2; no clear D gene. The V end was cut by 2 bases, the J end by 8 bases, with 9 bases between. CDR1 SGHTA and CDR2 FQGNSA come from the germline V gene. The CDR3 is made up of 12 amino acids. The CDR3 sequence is CASSLIQEGYTF. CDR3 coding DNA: TGTGCCAGCAGCTTAATCCAGGAAGGCTACACCTTC.

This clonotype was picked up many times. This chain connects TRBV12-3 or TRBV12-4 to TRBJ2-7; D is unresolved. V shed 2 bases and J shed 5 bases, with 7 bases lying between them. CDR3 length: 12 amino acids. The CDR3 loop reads CASSLKGDEQYF. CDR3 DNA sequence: TGTGCCAGCAGTTTAAAAGGAGACGAGCAGTACTTC.

The CDR3 reads CSVEDTDEQFF. Here the CDR3 DNA reads TGCAGCGTTGAAGACACGGATGAGCAGTTCTTC. This chain joins TRBV29-1 and TRBJ2-1; D unresolved. The CDR3 loop spans 11 amino acids. Trimming removed 0 bases at V and 8 bases at J, with 5 bases between. The germline V gene encodes CDR1 SQVTM and CDR2 ANQGSEA.

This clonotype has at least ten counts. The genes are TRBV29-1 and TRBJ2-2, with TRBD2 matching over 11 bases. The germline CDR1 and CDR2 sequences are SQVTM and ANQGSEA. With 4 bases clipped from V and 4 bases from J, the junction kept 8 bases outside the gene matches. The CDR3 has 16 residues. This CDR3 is CSVVVASGRRTGELFF. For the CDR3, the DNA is TGCAGCGTTGTAGTGGCTAGCGGGAGGCGCACCGGGGAGCTGTTTTTT.

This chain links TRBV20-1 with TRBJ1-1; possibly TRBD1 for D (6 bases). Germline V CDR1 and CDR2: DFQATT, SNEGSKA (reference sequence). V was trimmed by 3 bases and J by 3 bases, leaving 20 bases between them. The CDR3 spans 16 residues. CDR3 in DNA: TGCAGTGCTAGGGAGCTCGGACAGCTCATGGACACTGAAGCTTTCTTT. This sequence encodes CSARELGQLMDTEAFF.

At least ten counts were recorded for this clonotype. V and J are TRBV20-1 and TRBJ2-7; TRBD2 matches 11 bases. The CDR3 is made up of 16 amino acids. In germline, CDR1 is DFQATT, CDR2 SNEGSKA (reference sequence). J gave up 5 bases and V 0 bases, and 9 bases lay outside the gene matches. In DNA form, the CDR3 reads TGCAGTGCTAGAGACACCCAGACTAGCGGGAAGCACGAGCAGTACTTC. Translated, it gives CSARDTQTSGKHEQYF.